The 18 T cell receptor beta chains given below trace back to one sample, sequenced in a study of cytomegalovirus exposure and HLA in healthy donors. Primers: 60 Vbeta forward and 13 Jbeta reverse. The method was immunoSEQ multiplex PCR; TCRdb's version includes in-frame clones alone and lacks a portion of them. The sample yields around 200,000 clones, over 65% seen once. The sample consisted of PBMCs. The receptor source for this set is a woman in her sixties or seventies in good health and CMV-seropositive.

The chain is built from TRBV25-1 and TRBJ2-1, with TRBD1 identical over 10 bases. Losses at the gene ends were 6 bases for V and 7 bases for J; bases not matched to a gene: 3. This CDR3 has 13 amino acids. Germline V lookup: CDR1 MGHDK, CDR2 SYGVNS. In nucleotides, the CDR3 is TGTGCCAGCAGGACAGGGGGCTTGAATGAGCAGTTCTTC. It encodes CASRTGGLNEQFF.

The CDR3 protein is CASSSTGSSYNSPLHF. CDR3 DNA: TGCGCCAGCAGCTCTACAGGGAGCTCCTATAATTCACCCCTCCACTTT. The genes are TRBV5-1 and TRBJ1-6; D perhaps matches TRBD1 (6 bases). Germline-derived CDR1 and CDR2 are SGHRS and YFSETQ. The V end lost 3 bases, the J end lost 0 bases, and 10 bases lay between the germline ends. The CDR3 has 16 residues.

Of note for this clone: A junction boundary mismatches the germline segment, possibly from a read error. V gene TRBV5-1 combines with J gene TRBJ1-4; D gene uncertain. The CDR3 contains 15 residues. CDR1 is SGHRS, CDR2 YFSETQ, per germline. CDR3 loop: CASSRPGRGNEELFF. The DNA of the CDR3 is TGCGCCAGCAGCAGGCCGGGTAGAGGTAATGAAGAACTGTTTTTT.

The chain carries TRBV7-8 and TRBJ2-1, with D tentatively TRBD1 (6 bases). CDR3 length equals 14 residues. Trimming removed 1 base at V and 7 bases at J, with 11 bases between. Germline assignment: CDR1 SGHVS and CDR2 FQNEAQ. The CDR3 DNA reads TGTGCCAGCAGCTTAGGAGGGGGTGGGAATGAGCAGTTCTTC. Translation gives CASSLGGGGNEQFF. Looking up the rest from reference TRBV7-8 and TRBJ2-1 gives the full variable domain: GAGVSQSPRYKVAKRGQDVALRCDPISGHVSLFWYQQALGQGPEFLTYFQNEAQLDKSGLPSDRFFAERPEGSVSTLKIQRTQQEDSAVYLCASSLGGGGNEQFFGPGTRLTVL.

The rearrangement joins TRBV6-1 to TRBJ1-1; D may be TRBD1 (5 bases). The V end lost 7 bases, the J end lost 2 bases, and 14 bases lay between the germline ends. Germline lookup yields CDR1 MNHNS and CDR2 SASEGT. CDR3 length: 14 residues. In nucleotides, the CDR3 is TGTGCCAGCACGGGACTTATTTTAAACACTGAAGCTTTCTTT. This encodes CASTGLILNTEAFF.

The V and J genes are TRBV19 and TRBJ2-2; possibly TRBD1 for D (6 bases). V was trimmed by 8 bases and J by 0 bases, leaving 16 bases between them. CDR1 LNHDA and CDR2 SQIVND come from the germline V gene (reference sequence). The CDR3 loop spans 16 amino acids. This chain's CDR3 is CASYVGGPANTGELFF. The CDR3 DNA is TGTGCCAGTTACGTAGGGGGACCCGCGAACACCGGGGAGCTGTTTTTT. The full variable domain, its missing parts supplied by reference TRBV19 and TRBJ2-2, is DGGITQSPKYLFRKEGQNVTLSCEQNLNHDAMYWYRQDPGQGLRLIYYSQIVNDFQKGDIAEGYSVSREKKESFPLTVTSAQKNPTAFYLCASYVGGPANTGELFFGEGSRLTVL.

The chain employs TRBV7-2 and TRBJ2-6, with D maybe TRBD2 (5 bases). This CDR3 has 15 amino acids. Germline CDR1 reads SGHTA; CDR2 reads FQGNSA. The ends were cut back, 3 bases at V and 2 bases at J, with 8 bases in the middle. CDR3 DNA sequence: TGTGCCAGCAGCTTCCCGGGGACTGGGGCCAACGTCCTGACTTTC. It encodes CASSFPGTGANVLTF. The variable domain in full, completed from reference TRBV7-2 and TRBJ2-6, reads GAGVSQSPSNKVTEKGKDVELRCDPISGHTALYWYRQSLGQGLEFLIYFQGNSAPDKSGLPSDRFSAERTGGSVSTLTIQRTQQEDSAVYLCASSFPGTGANVLTFGAGSRLTVL.

The genes are TRBV7-9 and TRBJ2-3, with a weak D call TRBD2 (5 bases). The CDR3 runs 16 residues. Per the germline V gene, CDR1 is SEHNR and CDR2 is FQNEAQ (reference sequence). Trimming pared 5 bases from V and 6 bases from J, leaving 21 bases between. CDR3 sequence reads: CASSPGGEGVKDTQYF. Written as DNA, the CDR3 is TGTGCCAGCAGCCCAGGAGGCGAAGGAGTTAAGGATACGCAGTATTTT. The full variable domain, in which reference TRBV7-9 and TRBJ2-3 provide the parts outside the CDR3, is DTGVSQNPRHKITKRGQNVTFRCDPISEHNRLYWYRQTLGQGPEFLTYFQNEAQLEKSRLLSDRFSAERPKGSFSTLEIQRTEQGDSAMYLCASSPGGEGVKDTQYFGPGTRLTVL.

This clone was seen a single time. This chain joins TRBV5-1 and TRBJ2-7; 7 nucleotides align to TRBD2. V gave up 7 bases and J gave up 6 bases; unmatched junction bases: 4. The CDR3 spans 11 residues. CDR1 is SGHRS and CDR2 is YFSETQ in the germline V gene. CDR3 loop: CASGTGGEQYF. The CDR3, as DNA: TGCGCCAGCGGGACGGGGGGCGAGCAGTACTTC.

The J gene is TRBJ2-7, the V gene TRBV28; D gene uncertain. Deletions cut 6 bases from V and 3 bases from J, with 9 bases between. This CDR3 region has 12 residues. Germline values: CDR1 MDHEN, CDR2 SYDVKM. DNA of the CDR3: TGTGCCAGCAGCGGTTCACGCTACGAGCAGTACTTC. Protein: CASSGSRYEQYF. Using reference TRBV28 and TRBJ2-7 for the parts outside the CDR3, the full variable domain is DVKVTQSSRYLVKRTGEKVFLECVQDMDHENMFWYRQDPGLGLRLIYFSYDVKMKEKGDIPEGYSVSREKKERFSLILESASTNQTSMYLCASSGSRYEQYFGPGTRLTVT.

The chain has TRBV5-1 and TRBJ1-2; D call uncertain. V lost 0 bases and J 6 bases, leaving 12 bases between the germline ends. The CDR3 sequence is 14 residues long. Germline CDR1 reads SGHRS; CDR2 reads YFSETQ. The DNA for the CDR3 is TGCGCCAGCAGCTTGGGCACCAGTCCCCATGGCTACACCTTC. This translates into CASSLGTSPHGYTF.

The DNA for the CDR3 is TGTGCCTGGGGACTAGCGGAATACAATGAGCAGTTCTTC. Encoded protein: CAWGLAEYNEQFF. This chain uses TRBV30 with TRBJ2-1, with 10 bases lining up with TRBD2. V gave up 5 bases and J gave up 4 bases; unmatched junction bases: 2. Germline CDR1 and CDR2: GTSNPN and SVGIG (reference sequence). The CDR3 covers 13 residues.

V usage is TRBV4-1 and J usage is TRBJ1-4, with D perhaps TRBD1 (5 bases). With 4 bases removed from V and 2 bases from J, the gap between germline ends came to 14 bases. The CDR3 has 16 residues. CDR1 is MGHRA and CDR2 is YSYEKL in the germline V gene. CDR3 protein: CASSPREGLTNEKLFF. As DNA, the CDR3 is TGCGCCAGCAGCCCTAGGGAGGGGCTTACTAATGAAAAACTGTTTTTT.

The genes are TRBV18 and TRBJ2-7; D is perhaps TRBD2 (5 bases). Trimming removed 1 base at V and 4 bases at J, with 11 bases between. The CDR3 runs 14 residues. The V gene's germline CDR1 is KGHSH and CDR2 LQKENI. Written as DNA, the CDR3 is TGTGCCAGCTCACCACGGCAGAGGACTTACGAGCAGTACTTC. Translation gives CASSPRQRTYEQYF.

The V and J genes are TRBV28 and TRBJ1-1; no reliable D call. The V gene's germline CDR1 is MDHEN and CDR2 SYDVKM. The CDR3 runs 15 residues. With 3 bases removed from V and 1 base from J, the gap between germline ends came to 12 bases. CDR3 residues: CASSFGWEENTEAFF. CDR3 DNA: TGTGCCAGCAGTTTCGGGTGGGAGGAGAACACTGAAGCTTTCTTT. Full variable domain (remainder filled in from reference TRBV28 and TRBJ1-1): DVKVTQSSRYLVKRTGEKVFLECVQDMDHENMFWYRQDPGLGLRLIYFSYDVKMKEKGDIPEGYSVSREKKERFSLILESASTNQTSMYLCASSFGWEENTEAFFGQGTRLTVV.

The rearrangement links TRBV5-5 to TRBJ2-1; 10 bases agree with TRBD1. The CDR3 extends over 15 amino acids. The V gene end was trimmed by 1 base and the J gene end by 7 bases; junction bases not matched to a gene: 5. CDR1 SGHKS and CDR2 YYEKEE come from the germline V gene (reference sequence). This CDR3 is CASSLSGTGVNEQFF. The CDR3 nucleotides are TGTGCCAGCAGCTTGAGCGGGACAGGGGTTAATGAGCAGTTCTTC.

This clone was recorded only once. The V gene is TRBV7-8, the J gene TRBJ1-4; a weak D match, TRBD1 (6 bases). The CDR3 sequence is 16 residues long. Trimming removed 0 bases at V and 5 bases at J, with 13 bases between. In germline, CDR1 is SGHVS, CDR2 FQNEAQ. Here the CDR3 reads CASSLAPGQRNEKLFF. The CDR3, as DNA: TGTGCCAGCAGCTTAGCGCCAGGACAGCGGAATGAAAAACTGTTTTTT.

The chain has TRBV5-1 and TRBJ2-1, with 8 nucleotides matching TRBD2. There are 15 residues in the CDR3. CDR1 is SGHRS and CDR2 is YFSETQ in the germline V gene. The junction had 9 bases not matched to a gene; V was cut back by 4 bases and J by 6 bases. Here the CDR3 DNA reads TGCGCCAGCAGCCCGGGGGGGAACCTCCCCAATGAGCAGTTCTTC. Protein sequence: CASSPGGNLPNEQFF.